These 15 T cell receptor beta chains share one sample of origin, sequenced in a study of beta chain features in type 1 diabetes. TCRB transcripts that were expressed got sequenced, as all of the isolated RNA had been reverse transcribed. TCRdb keeps only in-frame clones here, not all; method: immunoSEQ multiplex PCR. The sample consists of some 45,000 clones, over 50% of them appearing once. Input material: Tregs from blood. All receptors derive from a woman aged 18-30 years in good health.

The CDR3 sequence: CASSIRPGTGFPLPQHF. The CDR3 DNA reads as TGTGCCAGTAGTATCCGTCCCGGGACAGGGTTTCCTTTGCCCCAGCATTTT. The rearrangement uses TRBV19 and TRBJ1-5; 9 nucleotides align to TRBD1. The germline CDR1 and CDR2 sequences are LNHDA and SQIVND (reference sequence). The CDR3 extends over 17 amino acids. Trimming removed 3 bases from V and 9 bases from J; junction bases left unmatched: 15. The full variable domain, in which reference TRBV19 and TRBJ1-5 provide the parts outside the CDR3, is DGGITQSPKYLFRKEGQNVTLSCEQNLNHDAMYWYRQDPGQGLRLIYYSQIVNDFQKGDIAEGYSVSREKKESFPLTVTSAQKNPTAFYLCASSIRPGTGFPLPQHFGDGTRLSIL.

The chain has TRBV29-1 and TRBJ2-1; possibly TRBD2 for D (5 bases). The CDR3 has 12 residues. V gave up 7 bases and J gave up 7 bases, with 14 bases separating them. From germline, CDR1 is SQVTM and CDR2 ANQGSEA. The chain's CDR3 is CSARGRVNEQFF. In DNA form, the CDR3 reads TGCAGCGCCCGAGGGCGCGTTAATGAGCAGTTCTTC.

Of note for this clone: Other DNA sequences in the same sample also yield this CDR3. The chain employs TRBV5-4 and TRBJ2-1; a weak D match, TRBD1 (5 bases). Germline V gene sequence: CDR1 SGHNT, CDR2 YYREEE (reference sequence). V lost 0 bases and J 3 bases, leaving 10 bases between the germline ends. This CDR3 is built from 15 residues. This CDR3 reads CASSLGQGLYNEQFF. The CDR3 DNA reads as TGTGCCAGCAGCTTGGGTCAGGGCCTCTACAATGAGCAGTTCTTC.

This clone was counted only a few times. V is TRBV28 and J is TRBJ2-1; possible D gene TRBD2, 6 bases. Germline V CDR1 and CDR2: MDHEN, SYDVKM. There are 12 residues in the CDR3. V lost 2 bases, J lost 11 bases, and 10 bases lay in between. CDR3 sequence reads: CASSLRLDKQFF. Written as DNA, the CDR3 is TGTGCCAGCAGTTTACGACTAGATAAGCAGTTCTTC.

The chain links TRBV28 to TRBJ1-2; D is undetermined. V shed 8 bases and J shed 3 bases, with 7 bases lying between them. Germline V gene data show CDR1 as MDHEN and CDR2 as SYDVKM. The CDR3 has 11 amino acids. The CDR3 loop is CASASDYGYTF. The CDR3 coding sequence is TGTGCCAGCGCCAGTGACTATGGCTACACCTTC.

The chain couples TRBV5-1 to TRBJ2-5; TRBD1 matches 10 bases. From germline, CDR1 is SGHRS and CDR2 YFSETQ. CDR3 length equals 20 residues. With 0 bases clipped from V and 11 bases from J, the junction kept 25 bases outside the gene matches. CDR3 sequence reads: CASSLGISGQGSRSSYKQYF. The CDR3 DNA reads as TGCGCCAGCAGCTTGGGGATTTCGGGACAGGGGTCCCGGAGCTCCTACAAGCAGTACTTC.

The chain is built from TRBV5-4 and TRBJ1-5; D remains unclear. This CDR3 has 12 residues. V lost 0 bases and J 7 bases, leaving 5 bases between the germline ends. Germline CDR1 is SGHNT and CDR2 is YYREEE (reference sequence). The chain's CDR3 is CASSLDEQPQHF. DNA of the CDR3: TGTGCCAGCAGCTTGGACGAGCAGCCCCAGCATTTT.

A few counts support this clone. An end of the junction does not agree with germline; a read error may underlie this. V usage is TRBV7-2 and J usage is TRBJ2-5, with 7 bases that match TRBD2. This CDR3 has 14 residues. Germline CDR1 and CDR2: SGHTA and FQGNSA. CDR3 region: CASSSQRGREGLNF. The DNA for the CDR3 is TGTGCCAGCAGCTCCCAGCGAGGGAGGGAGGGCCTGAACTTC. The entire variable domain, with the rest obtained from reference TRBV7-2 and TRBJ2-5, is as follows: GAGVSQSPSNKVTEKGKDVELRCDPISGHTALYWYRQSLGQGLEFLIYFQGNSAPDKSGLPSDRFSAERTGGSVSTLTIQRTQQEDSAVYLCASSSQRGREGLNFGPGTRLLVL.

This clone has just a few counts. V usage is TRBV11-3 and J usage is TRBJ2-2, with no clear D. The CDR3 runs 16 residues. The V gene lost 1 base and the J gene lost 0 bases, with 9 bases spanning the gap. Germline V gene data show CDR1 as SGHNT and CDR2 as YENEEA. CDR3 region: CASSLGAPANTGELFF. CDR3 nucleotides: TGTGCCAGCAGCTTAGGGGCGCCCGCGAACACCGGGGAGCTGTTTTTT.

J is TRBJ2-3 and V is TRBV10-3; a weak D match, TRBD2 (6 bases). V lost 7 bases to trimming and J lost 1 base, with 9 bases between them. Germline V gene lookup returns CDR1 ENHRY and CDR2 SYGVKD. This CDR3 is built from 13 residues. The CDR3 nucleotides are TGTGCCATCACCCCGGGGGGCACAGATACGCAGTATTTT. This codes for CAITPGGTDTQYF.

The chain combines TRBV11-2 with TRBJ2-3; 7 bases are shared with TRBD2. V lost 5 bases, J lost 2 bases, and 10 bases stayed unmatched. Per germline, CDR1 SGHAT and CDR2 FQNNGV. The CDR3 runs to 16 residues. CDR3 sequence: CASSPPLLANTDTQYF. In DNA form, the CDR3 reads TGTGCCAGCAGCCCGCCCTTACTAGCGAACACAGATACGCAGTATTTT. Together with reference TRBV11-2 and TRBJ2-3, the CDR3 gives the full variable domain: EAGVAQSPRYKIIEKRQSVAFWCNPISGHATLYWYQQILGQGPKLLIQFQNNGVVDDSQLPKDRFSAERLKGVDSTLKIQPAKLEDSAVYLCASSPPLLANTDTQYFGPGTRLTVL.

This clone was observed a few times. The rearrangement links TRBV6-6 to TRBJ1-1; TRBD1 is a possible D gene (6 bases). Looked up from germline, CDR1 is MNHNY and CDR2 is SVGAGI (reference sequence). Deletions cut 6 bases from V and 3 bases from J, with 14 bases between. This CDR3 is built from 14 residues. The CDR3 loop is CASRNRVFDTEAFF. The CDR3 DNA sequence: TGTGCCAGCAGAAACAGGGTTTTCGACACTGAAGCTTTCTTT.

The chain employs TRBV5-1 and TRBJ1-4; no firm D call. Germline CDR1 SGHRS, CDR2 YFSETQ. V was cut by 6 bases and J by 8 bases, with 20 bases left in between. There are 15 residues in the CDR3. The CDR3 here is CASTLDTNSGEKLFF. CDR3 bases: TGCGCCAGCACCCTTGATACTAACTCGGGGGAAAAACTGTTTTTT.

The J gene is TRBJ1-2, the V gene TRBV6-6; a possible D gene is TRBD1 (6 bases). Germline CDR1 is MNHNY and CDR2 is SVGAGI (reference sequence). The V end lost 0 bases, the J end lost 11 bases, and 7 bases lay between the germline ends. The CDR3 is 11 amino acids. This CDR3 reads CASSYSQGYTF. CDR3 bases: TGTGCCAGCAGTTACTCGCAGGGGTACACCTTC.

This clone was counted only a few times. The CDR3 reads CASSGTGGTYNEQFF. Written as DNA, the CDR3 is TGTGCCAGCAGTGGGACAGGGGGCACTTACAATGAGCAGTTCTTC. V usage is TRBV28 and J usage is TRBJ2-1; 12 positions agree with TRBD1. The germline V gene encodes CDR1 MDHEN and CDR2 SYDVKM. The J segment lost 4 bases and the V segment lost 5 bases, leaving 3 bases of the junction unmatched. The CDR3 has 15 residues.